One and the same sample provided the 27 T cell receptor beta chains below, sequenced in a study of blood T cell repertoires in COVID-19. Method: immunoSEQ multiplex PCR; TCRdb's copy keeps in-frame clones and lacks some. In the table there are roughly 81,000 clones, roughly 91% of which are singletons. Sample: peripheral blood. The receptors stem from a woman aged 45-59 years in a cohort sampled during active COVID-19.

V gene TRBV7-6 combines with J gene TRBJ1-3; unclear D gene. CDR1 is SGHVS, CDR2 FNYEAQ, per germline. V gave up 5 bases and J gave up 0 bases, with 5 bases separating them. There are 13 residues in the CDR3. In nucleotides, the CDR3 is TGTGCCAGCAGCCCTTACTCTGGAAACACCATATATTTT. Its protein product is CASSPYSGNTIYF. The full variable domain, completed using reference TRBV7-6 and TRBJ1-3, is GAGVSQSPRYKVTKRGQDVALRCDPISGHVSLYWYRQALGQGPEFLTYFNYEAQQDKSGLPNDRFSAERPEGSISTLTIQRTEQRDSAMYRCASSPYSGNTIYFGEGSWLTVV.

The CDR3 DNA sequence: TGTGCCAGCAGCTCGGTCAACTATGGCTACACCTTC. Translation: CASSSVNYGYTF. The genes are TRBV11-3 and TRBJ1-2; unclear D gene. Germline V CDR1 and CDR2: SGHNT, YENEEA. The CDR3 is 12 residues long. V gave up 4 bases and J gave up 2 bases, with 5 bases separating them.

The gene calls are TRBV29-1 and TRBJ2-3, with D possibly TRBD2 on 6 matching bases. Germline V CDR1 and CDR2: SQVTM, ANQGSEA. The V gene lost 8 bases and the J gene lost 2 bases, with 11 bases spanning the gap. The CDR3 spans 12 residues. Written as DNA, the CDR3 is TGCAGCTGGGACTCGAACACAGATACGCAGTATTTT. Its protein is CSWDSNTDTQYF.

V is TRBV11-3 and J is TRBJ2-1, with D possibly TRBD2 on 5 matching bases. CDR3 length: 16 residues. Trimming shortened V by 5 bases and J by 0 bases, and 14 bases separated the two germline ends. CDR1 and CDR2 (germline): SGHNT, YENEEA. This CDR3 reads CASSPRGGSSYNEQFF. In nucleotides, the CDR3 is TGTGCCAGCAGCCCCCGTGGAGGAAGCTCCTACAATGAGCAGTTCTTC.

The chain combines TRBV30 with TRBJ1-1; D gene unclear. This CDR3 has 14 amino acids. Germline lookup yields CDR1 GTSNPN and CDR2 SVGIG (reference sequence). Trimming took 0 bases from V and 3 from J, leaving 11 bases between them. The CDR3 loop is CAWSVNLGDTEAFF. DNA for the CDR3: TGTGCCTGGAGTGTAAATCTCGGGGACACTGAAGCTTTCTTT.

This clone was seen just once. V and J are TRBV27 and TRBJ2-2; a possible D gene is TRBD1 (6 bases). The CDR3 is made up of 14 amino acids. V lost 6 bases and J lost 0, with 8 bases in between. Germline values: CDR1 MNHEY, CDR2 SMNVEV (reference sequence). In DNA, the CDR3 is TGTGCCAGCAGCTGGACAGCGAACACCGGGGAGCTGTTTTTT. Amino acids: CASSWTANTGELFF.

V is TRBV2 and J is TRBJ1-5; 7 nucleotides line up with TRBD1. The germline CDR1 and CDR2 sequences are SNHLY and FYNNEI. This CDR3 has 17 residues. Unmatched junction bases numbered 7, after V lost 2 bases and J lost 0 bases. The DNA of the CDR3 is TGTGCCAGCAGTGAAAGCAGGGGGAGATATAGCAATCAGCCCCAGCATTTT. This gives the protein CASSESRGRYSNQPQHF.

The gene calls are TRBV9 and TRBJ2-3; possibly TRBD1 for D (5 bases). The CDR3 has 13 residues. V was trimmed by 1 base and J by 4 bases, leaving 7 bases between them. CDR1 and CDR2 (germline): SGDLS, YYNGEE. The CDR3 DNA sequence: TGTGCCAGCAGCGTATTGACAGCAGATACGCAGTATTTT. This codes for CASSVLTADTQYF.

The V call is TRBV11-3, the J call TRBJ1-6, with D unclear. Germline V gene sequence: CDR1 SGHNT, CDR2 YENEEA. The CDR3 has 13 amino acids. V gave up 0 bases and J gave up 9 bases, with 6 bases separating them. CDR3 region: CASSLEGSSPLHF. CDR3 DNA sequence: TGTGCCAGCAGCTTAGAGGGGAGTTCACCCCTCCACTTT.

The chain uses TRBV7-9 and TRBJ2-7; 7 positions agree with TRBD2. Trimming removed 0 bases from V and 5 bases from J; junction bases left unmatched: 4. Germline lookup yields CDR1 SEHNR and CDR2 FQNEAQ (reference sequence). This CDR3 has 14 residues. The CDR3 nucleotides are TGTGCCAGCAGCTTAGCGGGAGGGCCCCACGAGCAGTACTTC. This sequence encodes CASSLAGGPHEQYF.

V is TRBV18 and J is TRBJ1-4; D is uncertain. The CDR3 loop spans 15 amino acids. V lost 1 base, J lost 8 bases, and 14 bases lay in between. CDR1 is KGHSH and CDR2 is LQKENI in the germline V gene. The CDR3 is CASSPLGIKGEKLFF. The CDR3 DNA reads TGTGCCAGCTCACCACTCGGGATCAAAGGAGAAAAACTGTTTTTT. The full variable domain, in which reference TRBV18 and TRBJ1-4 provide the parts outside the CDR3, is NAGVMQNPRHLVRRRGQEARLRCSPMKGHSHVYWYRQLPEEGLKFMVYLQKENIIDESGMPKERFSAEFPKEGPSILRIQQVVRGDSAAYFCASSPLGIKGEKLFFGSGTQLSVL.

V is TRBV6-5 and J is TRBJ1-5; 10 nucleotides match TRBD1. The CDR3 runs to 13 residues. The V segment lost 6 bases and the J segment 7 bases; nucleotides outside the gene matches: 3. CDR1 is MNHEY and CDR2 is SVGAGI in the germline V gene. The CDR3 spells CASRDRGFQPQHF. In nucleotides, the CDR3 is TGTGCCAGCAGGGACAGGGGGTTCCAGCCCCAGCATTTT.

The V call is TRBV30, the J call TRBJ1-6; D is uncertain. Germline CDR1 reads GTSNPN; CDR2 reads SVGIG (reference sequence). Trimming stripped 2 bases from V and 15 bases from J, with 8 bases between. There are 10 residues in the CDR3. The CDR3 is CAWSRSVLHF. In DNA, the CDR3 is TGTGCCTGGAGTAGGAGCGTCCTCCACTTT.

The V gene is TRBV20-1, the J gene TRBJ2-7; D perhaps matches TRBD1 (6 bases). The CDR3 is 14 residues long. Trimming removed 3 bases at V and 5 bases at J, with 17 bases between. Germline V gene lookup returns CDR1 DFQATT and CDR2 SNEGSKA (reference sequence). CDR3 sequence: CSASLTTGLDEQYF. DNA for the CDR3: TGCAGTGCTAGTCTTACAACAGGGTTGGACGAGCAGTACTTC.

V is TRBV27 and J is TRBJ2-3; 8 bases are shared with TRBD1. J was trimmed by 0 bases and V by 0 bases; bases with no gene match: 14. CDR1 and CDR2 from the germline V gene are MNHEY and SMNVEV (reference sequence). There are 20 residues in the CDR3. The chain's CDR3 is CASSLSRPIWDRRSTDTQYF. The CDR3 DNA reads TGTGCCAGCAGTTTATCACGCCCAATCTGGGACAGGAGGAGCACAGATACGCAGTATTTT.

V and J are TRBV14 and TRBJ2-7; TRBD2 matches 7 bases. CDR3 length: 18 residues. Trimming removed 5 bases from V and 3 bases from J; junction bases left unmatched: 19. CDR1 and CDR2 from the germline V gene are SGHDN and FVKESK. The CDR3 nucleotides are TGTGCCAGCAGCGCCCGACCAGGACCCCGGGGGGACCTCTACGAGCAGTACTTC. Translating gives CASSARPGPRGDLYEQYF.

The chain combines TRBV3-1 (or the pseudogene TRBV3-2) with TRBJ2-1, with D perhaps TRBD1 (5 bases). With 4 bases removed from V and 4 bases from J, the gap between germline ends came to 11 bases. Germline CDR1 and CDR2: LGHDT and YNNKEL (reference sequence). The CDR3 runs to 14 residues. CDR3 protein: CASSPADRYNEQFF. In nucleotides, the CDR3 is TGTGCCAGCAGCCCCGCCGACAGATACAATGAGCAGTTCTTC.

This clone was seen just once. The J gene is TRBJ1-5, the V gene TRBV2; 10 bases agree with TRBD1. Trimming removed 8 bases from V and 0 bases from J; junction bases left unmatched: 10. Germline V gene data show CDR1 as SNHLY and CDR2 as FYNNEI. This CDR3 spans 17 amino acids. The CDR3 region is CASLPGTGVYSNQPQHF. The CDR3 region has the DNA TGTGCCAGCTTACCCGGGACAGGGGTTTATAGCAATCAGCCCCAGCATTTT.

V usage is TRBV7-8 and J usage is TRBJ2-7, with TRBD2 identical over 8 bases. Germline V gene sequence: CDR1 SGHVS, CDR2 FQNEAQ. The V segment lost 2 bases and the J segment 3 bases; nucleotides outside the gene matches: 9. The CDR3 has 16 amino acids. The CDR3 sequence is CASSLWASGSNYEQYF. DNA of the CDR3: TGTGCCAGCAGCTTATGGGCTAGCGGGTCAAACTACGAGCAGTACTTC.

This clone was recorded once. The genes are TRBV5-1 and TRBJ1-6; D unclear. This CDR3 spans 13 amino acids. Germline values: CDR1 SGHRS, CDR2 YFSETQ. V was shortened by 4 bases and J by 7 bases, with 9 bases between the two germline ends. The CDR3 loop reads CASSVSQNSPLHF. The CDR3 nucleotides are TGCGCCAGCAGCGTCTCGCAGAATTCACCCCTCCACTTT.

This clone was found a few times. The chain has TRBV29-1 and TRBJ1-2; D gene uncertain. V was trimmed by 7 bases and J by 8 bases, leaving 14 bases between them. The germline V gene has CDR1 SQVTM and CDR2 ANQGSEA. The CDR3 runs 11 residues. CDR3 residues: CSGTLSGGYTF. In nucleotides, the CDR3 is TGCAGCGGGACGTTGAGCGGAGGCTACACCTTC. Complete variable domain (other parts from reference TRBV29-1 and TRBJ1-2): SAVISQKPSRDICQRGTSLTIQCQVDSQVTMMFWYRQQPGQSLTLIATANQGSEATYESGFVIDKFPISRPNLTFSTLTVSNMSPEDSSIYLCSGTLSGGYTFGSGTRLTVV.

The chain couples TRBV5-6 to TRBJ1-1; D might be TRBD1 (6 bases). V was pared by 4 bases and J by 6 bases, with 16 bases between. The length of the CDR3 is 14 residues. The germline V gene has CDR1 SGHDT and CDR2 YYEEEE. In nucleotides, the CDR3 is TGTGCCAGCAGCCCGGGACACGGGGAAGCTGAAGCTTTCTTT. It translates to CASSPGHGEAEAFF.

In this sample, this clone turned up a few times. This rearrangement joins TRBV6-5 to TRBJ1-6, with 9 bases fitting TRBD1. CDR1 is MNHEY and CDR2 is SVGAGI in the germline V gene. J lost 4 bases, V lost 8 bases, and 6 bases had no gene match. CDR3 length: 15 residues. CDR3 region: CASGLDRGYNSPLHF. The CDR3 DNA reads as TGTGCCAGCGGGCTGGACAGGGGTTATAATTCACCCCTCCACTTT.

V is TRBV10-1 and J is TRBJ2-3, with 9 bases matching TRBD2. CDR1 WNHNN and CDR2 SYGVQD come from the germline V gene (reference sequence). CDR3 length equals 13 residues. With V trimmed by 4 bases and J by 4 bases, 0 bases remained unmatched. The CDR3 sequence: CASSGTSADTQYF. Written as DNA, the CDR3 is TGCGCCAGCAGTGGGACTAGCGCAGATACGCAGTATTTT.

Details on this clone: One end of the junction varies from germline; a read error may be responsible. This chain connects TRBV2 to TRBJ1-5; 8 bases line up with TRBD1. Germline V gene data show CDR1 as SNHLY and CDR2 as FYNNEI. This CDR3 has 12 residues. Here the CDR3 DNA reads TGTGCCAGCAGTGATTTGGGGAGACAGGGGTATTTT. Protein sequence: CASSDLGRQGYF.

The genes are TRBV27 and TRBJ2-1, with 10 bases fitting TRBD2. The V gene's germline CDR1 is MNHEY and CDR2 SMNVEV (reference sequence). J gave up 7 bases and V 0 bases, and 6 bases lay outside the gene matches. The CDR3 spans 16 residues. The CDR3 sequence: CASSLSLAGAGNEQFF. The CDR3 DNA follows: TGTGCCAGCAGTTTATCCCTAGCGGGAGCGGGTAATGAGCAGTTCTTC.

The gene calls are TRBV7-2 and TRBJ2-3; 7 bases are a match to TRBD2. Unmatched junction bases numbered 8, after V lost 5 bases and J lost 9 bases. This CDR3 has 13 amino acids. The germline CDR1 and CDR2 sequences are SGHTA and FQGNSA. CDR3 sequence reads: CASSPPTSRTQYF. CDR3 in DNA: TGTGCCAGCAGCCCACCGACTAGCAGGACGCAGTATTTT.